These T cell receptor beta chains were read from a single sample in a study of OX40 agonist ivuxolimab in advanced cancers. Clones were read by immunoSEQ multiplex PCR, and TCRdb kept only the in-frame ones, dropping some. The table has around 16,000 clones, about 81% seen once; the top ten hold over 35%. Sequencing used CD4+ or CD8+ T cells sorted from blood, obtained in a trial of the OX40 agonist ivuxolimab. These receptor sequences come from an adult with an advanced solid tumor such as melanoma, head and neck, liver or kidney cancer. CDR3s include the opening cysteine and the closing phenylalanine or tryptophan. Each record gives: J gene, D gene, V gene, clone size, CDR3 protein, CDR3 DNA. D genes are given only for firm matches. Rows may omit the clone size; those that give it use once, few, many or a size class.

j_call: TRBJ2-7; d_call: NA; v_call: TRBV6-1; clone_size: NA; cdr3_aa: CASSHGWGEQYF; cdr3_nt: TGTGCCAGCAGCCACGGGTGGGGCGAGCAGTACTTC
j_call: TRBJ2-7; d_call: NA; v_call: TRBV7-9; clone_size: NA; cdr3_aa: CASSPPSLSLVEQYF; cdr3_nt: TGTGCCAGCAGCCCGCCGAGCTTGTCCCTAGTCGAGCAGTACTTC
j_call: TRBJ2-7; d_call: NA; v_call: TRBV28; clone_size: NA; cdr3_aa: CASRTGFGDEQYF; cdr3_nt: TGTGCCAGCAGAACAGGTTTTGGCGACGAGCAGTACTTC
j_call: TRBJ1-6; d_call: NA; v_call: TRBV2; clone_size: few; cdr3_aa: CASSPRGVGSPLHF; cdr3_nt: TGTGCCAGCAGTCCAAGGGGGGTCGGATCACCCCTCCACTTT
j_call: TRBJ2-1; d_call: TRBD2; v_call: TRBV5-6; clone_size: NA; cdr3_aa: CASSLDLAGVEQFF; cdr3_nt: TGTGCCAGCAGCTTGGATTTAGCGGGAGTTGAGCAGTTCTTC
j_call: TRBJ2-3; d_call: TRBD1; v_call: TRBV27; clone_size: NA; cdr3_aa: CASSLLDPGGMGSSTDTQYF; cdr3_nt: TGTGCCAGCAGTCTCCTTGACCCAGGGGGAATGGGATCTAGCACAGATACGCAGTATTTT
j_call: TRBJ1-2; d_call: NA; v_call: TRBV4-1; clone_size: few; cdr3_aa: CASSQGLGGSGGYTF; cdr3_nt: TGCGCCAGCAGCCAAGGGCTTGGGGGGTCGGGTGGCTACACCTTC
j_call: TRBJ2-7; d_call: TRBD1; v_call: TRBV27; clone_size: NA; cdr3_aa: CASSQTGNSYEQYF; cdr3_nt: TGTGCCAGCAGTCAGACAGGGAACTCCTACGAGCAGTACTTC
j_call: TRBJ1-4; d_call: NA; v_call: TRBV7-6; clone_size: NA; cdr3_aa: CASSLVPGLEEKLFF; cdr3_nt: TGTGCCAGCAGCTTAGTTCCGGGTCTGGAGGAAAAACTGTTTTTT
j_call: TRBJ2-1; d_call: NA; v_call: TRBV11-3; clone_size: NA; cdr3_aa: CASSLKWGAYNEQFF; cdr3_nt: TGTGCCAGCAGCTTAAAGTGGGGGGCTTACAATGAGCAGTTCTTC
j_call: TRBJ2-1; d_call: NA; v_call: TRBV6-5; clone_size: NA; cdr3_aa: CASRPSSYNEQFF; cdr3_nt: TGTGCCAGCAGGCCCTCCTCCTACAATGAGCAGTTCTTC
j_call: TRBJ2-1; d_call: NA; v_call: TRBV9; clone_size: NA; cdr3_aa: CASSPLMGARYNEQFF; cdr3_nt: TGTGCCAGCAGCCCACTTATGGGGGCGCGGTATAATGAGCAGTTCTTC
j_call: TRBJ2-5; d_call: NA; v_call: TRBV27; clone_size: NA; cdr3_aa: CASSFRIQETQYF; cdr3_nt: TGTGCCAGCAGTTTCCGGATCCAAGAGACCCAGTACTTC
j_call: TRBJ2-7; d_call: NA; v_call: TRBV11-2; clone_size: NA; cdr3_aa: CASSAYYEQYF; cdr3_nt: TGTGCCAGCAGCGCCTATTACGAGCAGTACTTC
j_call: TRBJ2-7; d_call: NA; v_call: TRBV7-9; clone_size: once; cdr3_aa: CASSGPMGNYEQYF; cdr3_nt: TGTGCCAGCAGCGGCCCCATGGGAAACTACGAGCAGTACTTC
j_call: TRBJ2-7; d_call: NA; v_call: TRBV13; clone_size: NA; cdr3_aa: CASSSKLGPSNPYEQYF; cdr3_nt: TGTGCCAGCAGCTCCAAATTAGGGCCTAGCAATCCCTACGAGCAGTACTTC